Below are 28 T cell receptor beta chains sequenced from a single sample in a study of T cell responses to AZD1222 COVID-19 vaccine. Generated by immunoSEQ multiplex PCR, the TCRdb table keeps only in-frame clones and is missing some. The table has some 200,000 clones, 85% to 95% seen once; the top ten hold about 4%. The material was peripheral blood, obtained 28 days after the second dose of the MenACWY control vaccine. All receptors derive from an adult who received the MenACWY meningococcal vaccine as a control.

V gene TRBV3-1 (or the pseudogene TRBV3-2) combines with J gene TRBJ2-1; the D gene is possibly TRBD2 (6 bases). CDR3 length: 17 amino acids. Trimming removed 0 bases from V and 2 bases from J, with 14 bases in between. The germline gives CDR1 LGHDT, CDR2 YNNKEL (reference sequence). The CDR3, as DNA: TGTGCCAGCAGCCAAGATCTCAGTAGCGGAACCTACAATGAGCAGTTCTTC. Translated, it gives CASSQDLSSGTYNEQFF.

The genes are TRBV6-5 and TRBJ2-1; D uncertain. Germline CDR1 is MNHEY and CDR2 is SVGAGI. The CDR3 has 10 amino acids. CDR3 sequence reads: CALGYNEQFF. The CDR3 DNA follows: TGTGCTCTCGGGTACAATGAGCAGTTCTTC.

The chain uses TRBV14 and TRBJ2-7; 7 bases match TRBD1. Germline V CDR1 and CDR2: SGHDN, FVKESK. This CDR3 spans 14 amino acids. Trimming took 3 bases from V and 5 from J; bases not matched to a gene: 7. CDR3 nucleotide sequence: TGTGCCAGCAGCCAGCTGGACAGGTGGCACGAGCAGTACTTC. Translation gives CASSQLDRWHEQYF.

The gene calls are TRBV19 and TRBJ1-5; TRBD1 is a possible D gene (6 bases). Germline assignment: CDR1 LNHDA and CDR2 SQIVND (reference sequence). This CDR3 has 17 amino acids. Deletions cut 4 bases from V and 6 bases from J, with 22 bases between. This CDR3 reads CASSSTRRGLGRQPQHF. The CDR3 DNA reads TGTGCCAGTAGTAGTACCCGCCGGGGGCTTGGCCGTCAGCCCCAGCATTTT.

The rearrangement uses TRBV30 and TRBJ2-7; maybe TRBD2 (6 bases). Germline V gene data show CDR1 as GTSNPN and CDR2 as SVGIG (reference sequence). The CDR3 runs to 14 residues. The germline V and J ends were trimmed by 6 bases and 10 bases, with 25 bases remaining between them. The DNA of the CDR3 is TGTGCCTGCCATCCCGGGACTCTCCTTAAGGAACAGTACTTC. This encodes CACHPGTLLKEQYF.

The chain combines TRBV9 with TRBJ2-2; D might be TRBD1 or TRBD2, each matching 5 bases. Germline values: CDR1 SGDLS, CDR2 YYNGEE. Trimming left V 0 bases short and J 2 bases short, with 11 bases between. This CDR3 has 16 amino acids. The CDR3 reads CASSVGSGANTGELFF. CDR3 nucleotides: TGTGCCAGCAGCGTAGGATCCGGGGCCAACACCGGGGAGCTGTTTTTT.

V usage is TRBV6-6 and J usage is TRBJ1-2; weak D call: TRBD1 (5 bases). V gave up 5 bases and J gave up 3 bases, with 10 bases separating them. Per the germline V gene, CDR1 is MNHNY and CDR2 is SVGAGI (reference sequence). This CDR3 contains 13 residues. CDR3 bases: TGTGCCAGCAGTGCGGGGGTTCACTATGGCTACACCTTC. Translated: CASSAGVHYGYTF.

The chain joins TRBV3-1 (or the pseudogene TRBV3-2) to TRBJ1-1; a possible D gene is TRBD1 (6 bases). The length of the CDR3 is 15 residues. The germline V and J ends were trimmed by 3 bases and 8 bases, with 19 bases remaining between them. CDR1 and CDR2 from the germline V gene are LGHDT and YNNKEL (reference sequence). The CDR3 coding sequence is TGTGCCAGCAGCCACGGTGGACAGTTTGAATCAGAAGCTTTCTTT. Protein product: CASSHGGQFESEAFF.

The rearrangement joins TRBV18 to TRBJ2-3; tentatively, D is TRBD1 (5 bases). The V gene's germline CDR1 is KGHSH and CDR2 LQKENI. The germline V and J ends were trimmed by 2 bases and 5 bases, with 14 bases remaining between them. The CDR3 totals 15 residues. CDR3 protein: CASSPGAGPGDTQYF. The CDR3 nucleotides are TGTGCCAGCTCACCAGGGGCAGGCCCGGGAGATACGCAGTATTTT.

V gene TRBV21-1 combines with J gene TRBJ1-3. TRBV21-1 is an annotated pseudogene. The CDR3 has 21 residues. The CDR3 DNA reads TGTGCCAGCAGCAAAACCGCGATCTCCTTCTTCGCGGGGGTACCATTTGGTGCCATATATTTT. It specifies CASSKTAISFFAGVPFGAIYF.

The gene calls are TRBV7-3 and TRBJ2-1; either TRBD1 or TRBD2 may supply D (6 bases each). The CDR3 has 16 residues. CDR1 and CDR2 from the germline V gene are SGHTA and FQGTGA. Trimming removed 5 bases from V and 5 bases from J, with 19 bases in between. The CDR3 DNA sequence: TGTGCCAGCAGCCAGATAGGGGGGAGCAGGAACAATGAGCAGTTCTTC. Translation gives CASSQIGGSRNNEQFF.

The chain joins TRBV6-5 to TRBJ2-1; TRBD2 matches at 10 bases. The V gene's germline CDR1 is MNHEY and CDR2 SVGAGI. CDR3 size: 15 residues. Trimming at V came to 6 bases and at J to 6 bases, leaving 8 bases not matched to a gene. Here the CDR3 reads CASRKAGGPSNEQFF. DNA of the CDR3: TGTGCCAGCAGAAAAGCGGGAGGGCCGTCCAATGAGCAGTTCTTC.

This chain uses TRBV5-6 with TRBJ2-5; TRBD2 matches 7 bases. The CDR3 is 15 amino acids. CDR1 and CDR2 (germline): SGHDT, YYEEEE. V gave up 4 bases and J gave up 3 bases; unmatched junction bases: 9. CDR3 sequence reads: CASSRPVAGKETQYF. In nucleotides, the CDR3 is TGTGCCAGCAGCCGCCCGGTAGCGGGTAAAGAGACCCAGTACTTC.

This chain uses TRBV15 with TRBJ2-5; 8 positions agree with TRBD2. J gave up 5 bases and V 5 bases, and 7 bases lay outside the gene matches. The CDR3 has 14 residues. The germline CDR1 and CDR2 sequences are LNHNV and YYDKDF (reference sequence). CDR3 sequence: CATSPAGVGETQYF. For the CDR3, the DNA is TGTGCCACCAGCCCAGCGGGAGTGGGGGAGACCCAGTACTTC.

The rearrangement uses TRBV5-1 and TRBJ1-2; 7 bases line up with TRBD1. CDR1 and CDR2 from the germline V gene are SGHRS and YFSETQ. This CDR3 has 14 amino acids. V dropped 4 bases and J dropped 8; count of bases not matched to a gene: 11. The CDR3 DNA reads TGCGCCAGCAGCCTCGACAGGGAAATAGAAGGCTACACCTTC. Translated: CASSLDREIEGYTF.

This CDR3 reads CASSMRDGSGNTIYF. The CDR3 DNA sequence: TGTGCCAGCAGCATGAGGGACGGCTCTGGAAACACCATATATTTT. The genes are TRBV5-6 and TRBJ1-3; maybe TRBD1 (5 bases). CDR1 is SGHDT and CDR2 is YYEEEE in the germline V gene. The CDR3 is made up of 15 amino acids. The germline V and J ends were trimmed by 4 bases and 0 bases, with 11 bases remaining between them.

This clone was detected only once. The chain carries TRBV6-5 and TRBJ2-1; 10 positions agree with TRBD1. The germline V gene encodes CDR1 MNHEY and CDR2 SVGAGI. The CDR3 runs to 15 residues. The junction had 5 bases not matched to a gene; V was cut back by 5 bases and J by 4 bases. The CDR3 is CASSTGTGDYNEQFF. The CDR3 nucleotides are TGTGCCAGCAGTACCGGGACAGGGGATTACAATGAGCAGTTCTTC.

The count of this clone is one. This chain uses TRBV9 with TRBJ1-1; 7 bases align to TRBD1. The CDR3 totals 16 residues. CDR1 and CDR2 (germline): SGDLS, YYNGEE. J gave up 1 base and V 2 bases, and 8 bases lay outside the gene matches. CDR3 residues: CASSVGLGTANTEAFF. CDR3 sequence (DNA): TGTGCCAGCAGCGTGGGTCTCGGGACAGCGAACACTGAAGCTTTCTTT.

This clone was picked up a small number of times. The chain is built from TRBV29-1 and TRBJ2-5; no reliable D call. The germline V gene encodes CDR1 SQVTM and CDR2 ANQGSEA. The CDR3 is 13 amino acids. V dropped 7 bases and J dropped 4 bases, with 16 bases sitting between them. The CDR3 region is CSAASHGGETQYF. CDR3 DNA sequence: TGCAGCGCTGCGTCCCACGGTGGAGAGACCCAGTACTTC. The entire variable domain, with the rest obtained from reference TRBV29-1 and TRBJ2-5, is as follows: SAVISQKPSRDICQRGTSLTIQCQVDSQVTMMFWYRQQPGQSLTLIATANQGSEATYESGFVIDKFPISRPNLTFSTLTVSNMSPEDSSIYLCSAASHGGETQYFGPGTRLLVL.

This chain uses TRBV14 with TRBJ2-5; 7 nucleotides match TRBD2. The CDR3 has 19 residues. Losses at the gene ends were 0 bases for V and 1 base for J; bases not matched to a gene: 14. Per the germline V gene, CDR1 is SGHDN and CDR2 is FVKESK. CDR3 amino acids: CASSQDRGRGAGSQETQYF. CDR3 coding DNA: TGTGCCAGCAGCCAAGATCGCGGGAGAGGTGCTGGCTCCCAAGAGACCCAGTACTTC.

This rearrangement joins TRBV5-1 to TRBJ2-1; TRBD1 is a possible D gene (6 bases). This CDR3 has 16 residues. CDR1 and CDR2 (germline): SGHRS, YFSETQ. V gave up 4 bases and J gave up 3 bases, with 17 bases separating them. For the CDR3, the DNA is TGCGCCAGCAGCCCCTGGGGGCAGGGTAACTACAATGAGCAGTTCTTC. It codes for CASSPWGQGNYNEQFF. Complete variable domain (other parts from reference TRBV5-1 and TRBJ2-1): KAGVTQTPRYLIKTRGQQVTLSCSPISGHRSVSWYQQTPGQGLQFLFEYFSETQRNKGNFPGRFSGRQFSNSRSEMNVSTLELGDSALYLCASSPWGQGNYNEQFFGPGTRLTVL.

The rearrangement joins TRBV19 to TRBJ2-7, with 9 nucleotides matching TRBD1. The CDR3 loop spans 14 amino acids. V was pared by 1 base and J by 6 bases, with 4 bases of the junction left unmatched. The V gene's germline CDR1 is LNHDA and CDR2 SQIVND (reference sequence). The CDR3 loop is CASSIVGQGGEQYF. As DNA, the CDR3 is TGTGCCAGTAGTATAGTGGGACAGGGTGGCGAGCAGTACTTC.

This rearrangement joins TRBV23-1 to TRBJ1-3; D is perhaps TRBD1 (5 bases). TRBV23-1 is given ORF status, its function remaining uncertain. Trimming pared 0 bases from V and 0 bases from J, leaving 12 bases between. The CDR3 contains 17 residues. The CDR3: CASSQSRGPCSGNTIYF. CDR3 DNA: TGCGCCAGCAGTCAATCTAGGGGACCCTGCTCTGGAAACACCATATATTTT.

The chain links TRBV27 to TRBJ2-7; D not resolved. This CDR3 comprises 11 residues. V gave up 4 bases and J gave up 2 bases, with 3 bases separating them. Germline CDR1 MNHEY, CDR2 SMNVEV (reference sequence). CDR3 DNA sequence: TGTGCCAGCAGTTCCCCCTACGAGCAGTACTTC. This sequence encodes CASSSPYEQYF.

V is TRBV24-1 and J is TRBJ1-5, with 12 bases matching TRBD1. Germline V gene sequence: CDR1 KGHDR, CDR2 SFDVKD. The CDR3 runs 18 residues. The V gene end was trimmed by 2 bases and the J gene end by 1 base; junction bases not matched to a gene: 5. The CDR3 region is CATSDSPGQGASNQPQHF. CDR3 nucleotide sequence: TGTGCCACCAGTGATTCCCCGGGACAGGGGGCAAGCAATCAGCCCCAGCATTTT.

J is TRBJ2-7 and V is TRBV7-9; D is perhaps TRBD1 (5 bases). Trimming shortened V by 1 base and J by 6 bases, and 13 bases separated the two germline ends. CDR1 and CDR2 from the germline V gene are SEHNR and FQNEAQ (reference sequence). This CDR3 is 14 amino acids long. The CDR3 DNA sequence: TGTGCCAGCAGCTTAGGGGGTTGGGGCGCCGAGCAGTACTTC. Encoded protein: CASSLGGWGAEQYF.

In the case of this clone: Other DNA sequences in this sample translate to the same CDR3. This chain links TRBV3-1 (or the pseudogene TRBV3-2) with TRBJ1-4, with D uncertain. V lost 0 bases and J lost 5, with 4 bases in between. The CDR3 is 13 residues long. CDR1 and CDR2 (germline): LGHDT, YNNKEL (reference sequence). CDR3 residues: CASSQDLNEKLFF. The CDR3 DNA sequence: TGTGCCAGCAGCCAAGATCTAAATGAAAAACTGTTTTTT.

This clone was counted once. The V call is TRBV19, the J call TRBJ1-3; 7 positions agree with TRBD1. CDR3 length: 15 amino acids. V gave up 1 base and J gave up 4 bases; unmatched junction bases: 4. In germline, CDR1 is LNHDA, CDR2 SQIVND (reference sequence). The CDR3 bases are TGTGCCAGTAGTATAGGGGGACAGCCAGGAAACACCATATATTTT. Translated: CASSIGGQPGNTIYF.